This T cell receptor beta chain comes out of a study of Ad26.COV2.S vaccination and SARS-CoV-2 variants (dated by TCRdb to the early 2020s). In terms of the full investigation: Donors in the vaccine arm were drawn from COV1001, a multicentre, randomized, double-blind, placebo-controlled phase I-IIa trial testing Ad26.COV2.S in healthy adults. TCRbeta repertoire sequencing served as the tool for gauging how specific and how broad the SARS-CoV-2-reactive T cell receptors were following Ad26.COV2.S vaccination. The TCR-sequenced set comprised around 32 samples: some 20 Ad26.COV2.S vaccine recipients, 5 placebo recipients and 8 SARS-CoV-2 convalescent individuals. Ad26.COV2.S was administered intramuscularly at 5 x 10^10 or 1 x 10^11 viral particles, either as a single shot or as two shots given 56 days apart. Trial participants were randomized into five groups of five, in which low-dose or high-dose Ad26.COV2.S was given once or twice, or placebo was given on both occasions. Throughout the experiments and outcome assessment, investigators stayed blinded to trial group allocation. Summary of the overall study and its limitations: Ad26.COV2.S recipients had higher spike-specific TCR breadth than placebo recipients (P = 0.0014). The authors noted that total T cell responses may have been underestimated by the TCR breadth and depth analyses. The study was not powered for comparison of responses between vaccine doses or regimens. Substantial breadth of spike-specific CD8+ and CD4+ T cell responses was reported after vaccination. Non-spike TCR breadth was comparable between vaccine and placebo recipients, consistent with the vaccine containing only spike.

The immunoSEQ Assay was the method used to sequence TCRbeta CDR3 regions. After extraction, genomic DNA underwent amplification by bias-controlled multiplex PCR, followed by high-throughput sequencing. Regarding the original processing steps: To quantify the absolute abundance of every unique TCRbeta CDR3 region, sequences were collapsed and filtered. T cell fraction was estimated by normalization of TCRbeta template counts to usable DNA, with usable DNA being measured through amplification of reference genes present in all nucleated cells. Repertoire TCRs were annotated as SARS-CoV-2-specific when V gene, CDR3 amino acid sequence and J gene were exactly matched to a known reactive TCR set. The reference SARS-CoV-2 TCR set was obtained from MIRA and was filtered for enrichment in COVID-19-positive ImmuneCODE repertoires, whereby public or cross-reactive TCRs were removed. Using the MIRA antigens, annotated TCRs were further analysed by specific ORF or by position within an ORF. Depth was the summed frequency of annotated unique rearrangements, while breadth was defined as annotated unique rearrangements over total unique productive rearrangements. Two-sided Wilcoxon rank-sum tests were applied when comparing TCR breadth between groups. TCRdb limited this immuneACCESS table to in-frame rearrangements with V and J called. A share of clones is missing; checked studies link under half to unresolved V genes, and the rest is unexplained. V, J and clone size reflect that table, while D and trimming were determined from the DNA. This sample has over 450,000 clones in its table, and 80% to 90% of those were observed once. More than 1.5% of the sample is held by the ten biggest clonotypes.

The intended sense of this specimen's treatment or condition label: around 19 received Ad26.COV2.S at low or high dose, single or two shots; roughly five received placebo; per-sample allocation not given. For vaccine and placebo recipients, the sequenced repertoires came from samples collected on day 63 after the first injection. Cohort 1b enrolled about two dozen adults aged 18-55 years at a single site in Boston, USA, between 29 July and 7 August 2020. Ad26.COV2.S consisted of a replication-incompetent adenovirus type 26 vector by which a prefusion-stabilized SARS-CoV-2 spike protein from the original Wuhan strain was expressed. About this clone: Which antigen it targets is not known. No per-base quality is available; no much larger clone lies one base away.

The CDR3 runs 14 residues from the cysteine to the phenylalanine. The only DNA kept is the CDR3, 42 bases in frame from the first base. The trim is 0 bases for V and 2 bases for J, with a gap of 7 bases between the germline ends. Sequences SGHTA (CDR1) and FQGNSA (CDR2) are obtained from the germline V gene. The receptor chain draws on TRBV7-2 and TRBJ2-5, with no confident D gene call. This material consisted of peripheral blood, taken in a trial of Ad26.COV2.S vaccine versus placebo. The origin of this receptor is a person aged 18-65 years who received the Ad26.COV2.S COVID-19 vaccine or a placebo. Read as DNA, the sequence is TGTGCCAGCAGCTTAGCTCGGTTACAAGAGACCCAGTACTTC. This gives the protein CASSLARLQETQYF. The CDR3 plus the reference TRBV7-2 and TRBJ2-5 genes for the other parts give the full variable domain: GAGVSQSPSNKVTEKGKDVELRCDPISGHTALYWYRQSLGQGLEFLIYFQGNSAPDKSGLPSDRFSAERTGGSVSTLTIQRTQQEDSAVYLCASSLARLQETQYFGPGTRLLVL.